This TCR beta chain appears in the sequencing data of a study of blood T cell repertoires in COVID-19. Sequenced by immunoSEQ multiplex PCR; TCRdb stores in-frame clones only, minus some. The data show roughly 140,000 clones, around four fifths seen once. V lost 1 base, J lost 2 bases, and 2 bases stayed unmatched. CDR3 length: 14 amino acids. Germline CDR1 LGHNT, CDR2 FRNRAP. The sequence came from a woman aged 40 to 50 with active or convalescent COVID-19. The chain combines TRBV12-5 with TRBJ2-7; 7 bases are shared with TRBD1. The sample consisted of peripheral blood. Written as DNA, the CDR3 is TGTGCTAGTGGTTTGGGGACAGGCCCCTACGAGCAGTACTTC. It is translated as CASGLGTGPYEQYF.